Below, 19 T cell receptor beta chains from the same sample are listed, as sequenced in a study of CD8 T cell repertoires and HIV-1 epitope variants. Sequencing used immunoSEQ multiplex PCR; TCRdb keeps in-frame clones, though not all of them. In the table there are 5,500 to 7,000 clones, 65% to 75% of which are singletons. The antigens these receptors bind are not known. Sequencing was carried out using cultured CD8+ T cells derived from PBMCs. These TCRs come from a male donor with HIV.

V usage is TRBV29-1 and J usage is TRBJ1-2, with no clear D. The CDR3 is 12 residues long. V lost 6 bases and J lost 3, with 11 bases in between. Germline V gene data show CDR1 as SQVTM and CDR2 as ANQGSEA. The DNA for the CDR3 is TGCAGCGTAGACCGGGGTCACTATGGCTACACCTTC. Its protein is CSVDRGHYGYTF. Supplemented by reference TRBV29-1 and TRBJ1-2, the full variable domain reads SAVISQKPSRDICQRGTSLTIQCQVDSQVTMMFWYRQQPGQSLTLIATANQGSEATYESGFVIDKFPISRPNLTFSTLTVSNMSPEDSSIYLCSVDRGHYGYTFGSGTRLTVV.

This clone was recorded a few times. The chain joins TRBV4-2 to TRBJ1-4; the D gene is possibly TRBD1 (5 bases). In germline, CDR1 is LGHNA, CDR2 YNFKEQ. Trimming took off 1 base at V and 12 bases at J, with 12 bases between the two ends. CDR3 length: 13 residues. The CDR3 spells CASSQGSQEELFF. The CDR3 DNA follows: TGTGCCAGCAGCCAAGGATCACAGGAGGAACTGTTTTTT.

The chain uses TRBV5-1 and TRBJ2-2, with TRBD2 identical over 8 bases. V was pared by 7 bases and J by 3 bases, with 5 bases of the junction left unmatched. The CDR3 consists of 14 residues. Germline loops: CDR1 SGHRS, CDR2 YFSETQ. In DNA form, the CDR3 reads TGCGCCAGCTCCAGGGGACTAGACACCGGGGAGCTGTTTTTT. This gives the protein CASSRGLDTGELFF.

The chain uses TRBV6-5 and TRBJ2-1; D is perhaps TRBD1 (5 bases). Between the trimmed V and J ends, which lost 2 bases and 8 bases, there was a span of 13 bases. Germline CDR1 MNHEY, CDR2 SVGAGI. The CDR3 loop spans 14 amino acids. CDR3 bases: TGTGCCAGCAGTTACGCGGCCGCCAGGGATGAGCAGTTCTTC. This codes for CASSYAAARDEQFF.

The genes are TRBV5-5 and TRBJ2-1, with TRBD2 identical over 10 bases. CDR1 and CDR2 from the germline V gene are SGHKS and YYEKEE (reference sequence). There are 16 residues in the CDR3. With 4 bases clipped from V and 2 bases from J, the junction kept 6 bases outside the gene matches. Written as DNA, the CDR3 is TGTGCCAGCAGCGTAGCGGGAGGCCCCCCCTACAATGAGCAGTTCTTC. As protein: CASSVAGGPPYNEQFF.

The rearrangement uses TRBV28 and TRBJ2-2; 11 nucleotides align to TRBD1. Germline V lookup: CDR1 MDHEN, CDR2 SYDVKM. V dropped 3 bases and J dropped 4; count of bases not matched to a gene: 4. This CDR3 is built from 16 residues. The CDR3 nucleotides are TGTGCCAGCAGTTTTTCCGGGACAGGGGGCACCGGGGAGCTGTTTTTT. Protein: CASSFSGTGGTGELFF.

This sequence joins TRBV6-5 and TRBJ2-7, with D possibly TRBD2 on 6 matching bases. V gave up 10 bases and J gave up 4 bases, with 17 bases separating them. The CDR3 runs to 13 residues. Germline V CDR1 and CDR2: MNHEY, SVGAGI. CDR3 region: CATLGDSTYEQYF. CDR3 bases: TGTGCCACCCTAGGGGACTCTACTTACGAGCAGTACTTC.

This chain links TRBV5-6 with TRBJ1-6, with TRBD1 matching 8 bases. The CDR3 sequence is 17 residues long. CDR1 is SGHDT and CDR2 is YYEEEE in the germline V gene. J gave up 1 base and V 3 bases, and 6 bases lay outside the gene matches. The CDR3 reads CASSSQGARSYNSPLHF. For the CDR3, the DNA is TGTGCCAGCAGCTCCCAGGGGGCGCGTTCCTATAATTCACCCCTCCACTTT.

V usage is TRBV10-1 and J usage is TRBJ2-1, with 10 bases lining up with TRBD2. V gave up 3 bases and J gave up 6 bases; unmatched junction bases: 2. Germline V lookup: CDR1 WNHNN, CDR2 SYGVQD (reference sequence). The length of the CDR3 is 14 residues. CDR3 DNA: TGCGCCAGCAGTGATCCTAGCGGGAGCAATGAGCAGTTCTTC. Its translation: CASSDPSGSNEQFF.

The chain uses TRBV7-9 and TRBJ2-1; D not certain. Germline-derived CDR1 and CDR2 are SEHNR and FQNEAQ (reference sequence). This CDR3 is 13 amino acids long. Trimming shortened V by 11 bases and J by 0 bases, and 11 bases separated the two germline ends. CDR3 DNA: TGTGCCTGCCCGGACGGCTCCTACAATGAGCAGTTCTTC. Encoded protein: CACPDGSYNEQFF.

The CDR3 loop reads CATKQGYGTEAFF. The CDR3 nucleotides read TGTGCCACCAAACAGGGCTATGGCACTGAAGCTTTCTTT. The chain joins TRBV19 to TRBJ1-1, with a tentative D call TRBD1 (6 bases). The germline V gene has CDR1 LNHDA and CDR2 SQIVND (reference sequence). The germline V and J ends were trimmed by 10 bases and 4 bases, with 16 bases remaining between them. The CDR3 contains 13 residues.

V usage is TRBV9 and J usage is TRBJ2-7; D is possibly TRBD1 (5 bases). The CDR3 is 13 amino acids. V lost 4 bases and J 3 bases, leaving 11 bases between the germline ends. The germline gives CDR1 SGDLS, CDR2 YYNGEE. This CDR3 is CASSPQTGYEQYF. CDR3 nucleotides: TGTGCCAGCAGCCCCCAAACAGGCTACGAGCAGTACTTC.

J is TRBJ2-3 and V is TRBV14; 8 bases are shared with TRBD2. CDR1 and CDR2 (germline): SGHDN, FVKESK. The CDR3 totals 18 residues. Trimming at V came to 4 bases and at J to 7 bases, leaving 19 bases not matched to a gene. The CDR3 nucleotides are TGTGCCAGCAGCCCGTCACTTTTTGGTAGCGGGAAAGGGAATACGCAGTATTTT. Translation gives CASSPSLFGSGKGNTQYF. The full variable domain, in which reference TRBV14 and TRBJ2-3 provide the parts outside the CDR3, is EAGVTQFPSHSVIEKGQTVTLRCDPISGHDNLYWYRRVMGKEIKFLLHFVKESKQDESGMPNNRFLAERTGGTYSTLKVQPAELEDSGVYFCASSPSLFGSGKGNTQYFGPGTRLTVL.

The chain couples TRBV30 to TRBJ2-5; D is unclear. This CDR3 region has 12 residues. Germline V CDR1 and CDR2: GTSNPN, SVGIG (reference sequence). V shed 0 bases and J shed 3 bases, with 5 bases lying between them. The CDR3 spells CAWSVMEETQYF. CDR3 bases: TGTGCCTGGAGTGTAATGGAAGAGACCCAGTACTTC.

The chain recombines TRBV9 with TRBJ2-2; D remains ambiguous. Trimming cost V 0 bases and J 5 bases, with 11 bases left between them. Germline V gives CDR1 SGDLS, CDR2 YYNGEE. CDR3 length: 15 amino acids. In DNA, the CDR3 is TGTGCCAGCAGCGTAGTGGGGTTGCCAACCGGGGAGCTGTTTTTT. Amino acid sequence: CASSVVGLPTGELFF.

The chain links TRBV4-2 to TRBJ1-2; 8 positions match TRBD1. Germline loops: CDR1 LGHNA, CDR2 YNFKEQ. This CDR3 contains 16 residues. V lost 0 bases, J lost 4 bases, and 7 bases stayed unmatched. CDR3 nucleotide sequence: TGTGCCAGCAGCCAAGACCCCGGACAGGGACCCTATGGCTACACCTTC. Protein: CASSQDPGQGPYGYTF.

The V and J genes are TRBV5-1 and TRBJ2-5; tentatively, D is TRBD1 (6 bases). Trimming shortened V by 3 bases and J by 5 bases, and 8 bases separated the two germline ends. The germline CDR1 and CDR2 sequences are SGHRS and YFSETQ. The CDR3 has 12 amino acids. CDR3 protein: CASSSQGETQYF. CDR3 DNA sequence: TGCGCCAGCAGCTCCCAGGGGGAGACCCAGTACTTC.

This clone showed up just once. The chain links TRBV7-3 to TRBJ1-1; 8 bases agree with TRBD1. V was clipped by 5 bases and J by 5 bases; unmatched bases: 4. CDR1 is SGHTA, CDR2 FQGTGA, per germline. CDR3 length equals 13 residues. CDR3 DNA sequence: TGTGCCAGCAGCCCACAGGGGGGGACTGAAGCTTTCTTT. Encoded protein: CASSPQGGTEAFF.

This clone was recorded once. The rearrangement links TRBV10-2 to TRBJ2-2, with a possible D match to TRBD1 (5 bases). Trimming left V 5 bases short and J 4 bases short, with 11 bases between. CDR3 size: 14 residues. Germline loops: CDR1 WSHSY, CDR2 SAAADI. CDR3 nucleotide sequence: TGCGCCAGCAGTAAGGGGATGAGCACCGGGGAGCTGTTTTTT. Protein sequence: CASSKGMSTGELFF.